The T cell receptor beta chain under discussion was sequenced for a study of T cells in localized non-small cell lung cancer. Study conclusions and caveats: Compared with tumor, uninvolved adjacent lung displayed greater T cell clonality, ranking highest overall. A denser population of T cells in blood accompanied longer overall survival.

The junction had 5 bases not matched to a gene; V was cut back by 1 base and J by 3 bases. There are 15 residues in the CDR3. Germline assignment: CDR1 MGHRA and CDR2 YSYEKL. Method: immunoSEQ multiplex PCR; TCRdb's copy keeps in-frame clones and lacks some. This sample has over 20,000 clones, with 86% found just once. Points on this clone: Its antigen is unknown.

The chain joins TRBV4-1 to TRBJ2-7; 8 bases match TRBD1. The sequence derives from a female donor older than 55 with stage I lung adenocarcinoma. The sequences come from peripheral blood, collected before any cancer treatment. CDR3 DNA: TGCGCCAGCAGCCAAGGGCAGGGGGCCTTCTACGAGCAGTACTTC. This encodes CASSQGQGAFYEQYF.